The T cell receptor (beta chain) under discussion was sequenced for a study of blood T cell repertoires in COVID-19. This clone is a singleton in its sample. Clones were sequenced by immunoSEQ multiplex PCR, and TCRdb holds only the in-frame ones, with some missing. The sample lists about 130,000 clones; around 73% were seen once. The CDR3 spans 14 residues. Germline V lookup: CDR1 SGHAT, CDR2 FQNNGV. Deletions cut 1 base from V and 3 bases from J, with 7 bases between. The V and J genes are TRBV11-2 and TRBJ2-1; D is unclear. Sequencing input: PBMCs or T cells enriched from blood (not recorded which). The clonotype was recovered from a woman in her fifties or sixties who had recovered from COVID-19. This chain's CDR3 is CASSLAGHYNEQFF. In DNA form, the CDR3 reads TGTGCCAGCAGCTTAGCAGGCCACTACAATGAGCAGTTCTTC.